This T cell receptor (beta chain) derives from a study of T-cell reconstitution after alpha-beta-depleted transplantation in children. Unique molecular identifiers featured in how the TCRbeta library was prepared. MiXCR, run by TCRdb on the PCR reads, gives a single entry per CDR3 protein. Of almost 500,000 distinct CDR3 sequences in the sample, about 11% were seen once. In this sample, this clonotype turned up many times. Its antigen is unknown. One junction end disagrees with the germline gene, perhaps due to a read error. The study, taken as a whole, reports: By one year post-transplant, T-cell counts and diversity largely arose from T cells that were newly produced. Some patients owed their high day-60 TCRbeta diversity to surviving recipient T cells and thymic progenitors. Expanded graft clones numbering several hundred reportedly gave rise to alpha-beta T cells about two months after transplant.

The CDR3 runs 13 residues. The clonotype was recovered from a child aged 2-15 years with inherited bone marrow failure, due to receive a stem cell transplant. The sequencing used PBMCs, collected before TCRalphabeta/CD19-depleted stem cell transplant. The gene calls are TRBV12-3 or TRBV12-4 and TRBJ2-1; 8 bases agree with TRBD1. The CDR3 reads CASSLGPQGELIF. The CDR3 bases are TGTGCCAGCAGTTTAGGTCCACAGGGGGAACTGATCTTC.